These 14 T cell receptor beta chains came from one sample sequenced in a study of blood T cell repertoires in COVID-19. TCRdb's copy holds only in-frame clones and misses some; the assay was immunoSEQ multiplex PCR. The table includes about 110,000 clones, approximately 87% detected once. The sample was peripheral blood. The origin of the receptors is a woman in her forties or fifties with acute or convalescent COVID-19.

The rearrangement links TRBV2 to TRBJ1-1; 9 bases match TRBD1. CDR1 SNHLY and CDR2 FYNNEI come from the germline V gene. V was pared by 0 bases and J by 11 bases, with 4 bases of the junction left unmatched. This CDR3 is 13 amino acids long. Written as DNA, the CDR3 is TGTGCCAGCAGTGAAGCGCTTGGGACAGGGGCTTTCTTT. It yields the protein CASSEALGTGAFF.

The chain's CDR3 is CASSLAGGLGTDTQYF. CDR3 nucleotide sequence: TGCGCCAGCAGCTTGGCCGGGGGGCTTGGAACAGATACGCAGTATTTT. The chain employs TRBV5-1 and TRBJ2-3; maybe TRBD2 (7 bases). Germline lookup yields CDR1 SGHRS and CDR2 YFSETQ. Between the trimmed V and J ends, which lost 0 bases and 3 bases, there was a span of 14 bases. The CDR3 consists of 16 residues.

This sequence joins TRBV5-4 and TRBJ2-3; 8 bases are a match to TRBD2. This CDR3 contains 15 residues. Germline CDR1 reads SGHNT; CDR2 reads YYREEE (reference sequence). V shed 3 bases and J 2 bases; nucleotides not matched to a gene: 5. The DNA for the CDR3 is TGTGCCAGCAGCTCCCATAGCGGGGACACAGATACGCAGTATTTT. The encoded protein is CASSSHSGDTDTQYF.

V is TRBV7-8 and J is TRBJ1-5; the match to TRBD1 covers 9 bases. The junction had 5 bases not matched to a gene; V was cut back by 4 bases and J by 13 bases. Germline CDR1 is SGHVS and CDR2 is FQNEAQ. The CDR3 has 12 residues. The CDR3 here is CASSSGQGRQHF. The CDR3 DNA reads TGTGCCAGCAGCTCTGGACAGGGGCGGCAGCATTTT.

V is TRBV9 and J is TRBJ2-1, with 9 bases matching TRBD2. CDR1 and CDR2 from the germline V gene are SGDLS and YYNGEE. The ends lost 2 bases at V and 1 base at J; junction bases unmatched: 1. This CDR3 is built from 15 residues. CDR3 nucleotide sequence: TGTGCCAGCAGCGTTAGCGGGGGATCCTACAATGAGCAGTTCTTC. Amino acid sequence: CASSVSGGSYNEQFF.

CDR3 bases: TGTGCCAGCAGCTTAAGACAGGGGTCAGATACGCAGTATTTT. This gives the protein CASSLRQGSDTQYF. The chain carries TRBV7-3 and TRBJ2-3; 8 bases are shared with TRBD1. CDR3 length: 14 amino acids. V trimming: 1 base; J trimming: 4 bases; junction bases outside the gene matches: 1. The germline gives CDR1 SGHTA, CDR2 FQGTGA.

This chain uses TRBV11-3 with TRBJ2-3; TRBD1 matches at 9 bases. Germline-derived CDR1 and CDR2 are SGHNT and YENEEA. This CDR3 comprises 15 residues. V dropped 8 bases and J dropped 0; count of bases not matched to a gene: 6. CDR3 region: CASATGGASTDTQYF. CDR3 bases: TGTGCCAGCGCGACAGGGGGGGCAAGCACAGATACGCAGTATTTT.

The chain is built from TRBV28 and TRBJ1-3; TRBD1 aligns across 8 bases. Per germline, CDR1 MDHEN and CDR2 SYDVKM. V dropped 6 bases and J dropped 4; count of bases not matched to a gene: 11. This CDR3 spans 16 amino acids. The CDR3 bases are TGTGCCAGCAGCACTATGTGGGCAGGGGGCGGAAACACCATATATTTT. This translates into CASSTMWAGGGNTIYF.

The V call is TRBV5-1, the J call TRBJ2-1, with a weak D call TRBD1 (5 bases). Deletions cut 8 bases from V and 4 bases from J, with 19 bases between. The CDR3 runs 15 residues. Germline values: CDR1 SGHRS, CDR2 YFSETQ. The DNA for the CDR3 is TGCGCCAGAATGGGTGGGCAGGGCAGATACAATGAGCAGTTCTTC. Translated: CARMGGQGRYNEQFF. The full variable domain, in which reference TRBV5-1 and TRBJ2-1 provide the parts outside the CDR3, is KAGVTQTPRYLIKTRGQQVTLSCSPISGHRSVSWYQQTPGQGLQFLFEYFSETQRNKGNFPGRFSGRQFSNSRSEMNVSTLELGDSALYLCARMGGQGRYNEQFFGPGTRLTVL.

The chain joins TRBV6-5 to TRBJ2-5; D may be TRBD1 (5 bases). From germline, CDR1 is MNHEY and CDR2 SVGAGI. The CDR3 totals 12 residues. Deletions cut 8 bases from V and 5 bases from J, with 12 bases between. The CDR3 is CASWAGMETQYF. The CDR3 DNA sequence: TGTGCCAGCTGGGCAGGGATGGAGACCCAGTACTTC.

This rearrangement joins TRBV12-3 or TRBV12-4 to TRBJ1-2; weak D call: TRBD1 (6 bases). The CDR3 has 13 amino acids. The germline V and J ends were trimmed by 7 bases and 8 bases, with 17 bases remaining between them. CDR3 protein: CASTPLAGGGYTF. The CDR3, as DNA: TGTGCCAGCACCCCCTTAGCGGGGGGCGGCTACACCTTC.

The chain combines TRBV10-3 with TRBJ2-1; D is ambiguous. CDR1 and CDR2 from the germline V gene are ENHRY and SYGVKD. Trimming removed 5 bases from V and 4 bases from J, with 3 bases in between. This CDR3 is 11 amino acids long. This CDR3 reads CAISQYNEQFF. The CDR3 DNA follows: TGTGCCATCAGTCAATACAATGAGCAGTTCTTC.

The gene calls are TRBV5-6 and TRBJ2-7; 10 bases agree with TRBD1. V was pared by 3 bases and J by 7 bases, with 16 bases of the junction left unmatched. Germline lookup yields CDR1 SGHDT and CDR2 YYEEEE. The CDR3 has 17 residues. The CDR3, as DNA: TGTGCCAGCAGCTGGAGACATACCGGGACAGGGGAGGGGGAGCAGTACTTC. Its protein is CASSWRHTGTGEGEQYF.

V and J are TRBV9 and TRBJ1-1; 7 bases agree with TRBD1. The CDR3 extends over 14 amino acids. Germline CDR1 SGDLS, CDR2 YYNGEE. Trimming at V came to 6 bases and at J to 3 bases, leaving 8 bases not matched to a gene. The CDR3 spells CASKRRQGDTEAFF. The CDR3 DNA follows: TGTGCCAGCAAGAGGCGACAGGGTGACACTGAAGCTTTCTTT.